A selection of T cell receptor beta chains follows, all from one sample in a study of cytomegalovirus exposure and HLA in healthy donors. Only in-frame clones appear in the TCRdb table, and some are missing; sequencing was by immunoSEQ multiplex PCR. Of about 88,000 clones in the sample, roughly 97% are singletons; the top ten hold 0.6% to 0.85%. The sample comprised PBMCs. Source of these receptors: a man aged 18-30 years in good health and CMV-seronegative. CDR3s include the opening cysteine and the closing phenylalanine or tryptophan. The D gene is left open where the match is weak. Rows give clone size only sometimes, using once, few, many, or a class for an expanded clone.

V gene: TRBV18; D gene: NA; J gene: TRBJ1-2; clone size: NA; CDR3 DNA: TGTGCCAGCTCACCAGTGGAGAACTATGGCTACACCTTC; CDR3 protein: CASSPVENYGYTF
V gene: TRBV5-5; D gene: TRBD2; J gene: TRBJ2-1; clone size: NA; CDR3 DNA: TGTGCCAGCAGCTGGCGGGGACTAGCGGGAAGGAATGAGCAGTTCTTC; CDR3 protein: CASSWRGLAGRNEQFF
V gene: TRBV28; D gene: TRBD2; J gene: TRBJ2-2; clone size: once; CDR3 DNA: TGTGCCAGTAGACTAGCGGGCAACACCGGGGAGCTGTTTTTT; CDR3 protein: CASRLAGNTGELFF
V gene: TRBV18; D gene: TRBD2; J gene: TRBJ2-1; clone size: NA; CDR3 DNA: TGTGCCAGCTCACCACCGGGACTACCGGAGGGTGAGCAGTTCTTC; CDR3 protein: CASSPPGLPEGEQFF
V gene: TRBV5-4; D gene: NA; J gene: TRBJ2-1; clone size: NA; CDR3 DNA: TGTGCCAGCAGCTTGTCTAAGTCCTACAATGAGCAGTTCTTC; CDR3 protein: CASSLSKSYNEQFF
V gene: TRBV28; D gene: TRBD1; J gene: TRBJ1-4; clone size: NA; CDR3 DNA: TGTGCCAGCAGTTCGTCCCGGACAGGAGGTGTAAAACTGTTTTTT; CDR3 protein: CASSSSRTGGVKLFF
V gene: TRBV30; D gene: NA; J gene: TRBJ1-2; clone size: once; CDR3 DNA: TGTGCCTGGAGGGACCGAGGGGGCTACACCTTC; CDR3 protein: CAWRDRGGYTF
V gene: TRBV25-1; D gene: NA; J gene: TRBJ2-4; clone size: NA; CDR3 DNA: TGTGCCAGCAGTGACAGGGTGAACATTCAGTACTTC; CDR3 protein: CASSDRVNIQYF
V gene: TRBV7-2; D gene: TRBD2; J gene: TRBJ2-3; clone size: NA; CDR3 DNA: TGTGCCAGCAGCATGGGACTAGCGGGAGGGTATAATACGCAGTATTTT; CDR3 protein: CASSMGLAGGYNTQYF
V gene: TRBV7-8; D gene: NA; J gene: TRBJ2-1; clone size: NA; CDR3 DNA: TGTGCCAGCAGCGTAGTTGGCGGGAAACCGTCCTACAATGAGCAGTTCTTC; CDR3 protein: CASSVVGGKPSYNEQFF
V gene: TRBV27; D gene: TRBD1; J gene: TRBJ2-5; clone size: NA; CDR3 DNA: TGTGCCAGCAGTTTACGACAGGGACGAGAGACCCAGTACTTC; CDR3 protein: CASSLRQGRETQYF
V gene: TRBV6-5; D gene: NA; J gene: TRBJ2-3; clone size: NA; CDR3 DNA: TGTGCCGCCATGGGGGCCACCCGTGACACAGATACGCAGTATTTT; CDR3 protein: CAAMGATRDTDTQYF
V gene: TRBV4-3; D gene: NA; J gene: TRBJ1-2; clone size: NA; CDR3 DNA: TGCGCCAGCAGCCAAGATGTGGCAACTAACTATGGCTACACCTTC; CDR3 protein: CASSQDVATNYGYTF
V gene: TRBV19; D gene: TRBD2; J gene: TRBJ2-3; clone size: NA; CDR3 DNA: TGTGCCAGCAAGACGACTAGCGGGAAAACAGATACGCAGTATTTT; CDR3 protein: CASKTTSGKTDTQYF
V gene: TRBV30; D gene: NA; J gene: TRBJ1-2; clone size: NA; CDR3 DNA: TGTGCCTGGAGTGTACCCCCCAGGGAACCTTACATTAACTATGGCTACACCTTC; CDR3 protein: CAWSVPPREPYINYGYTF
V gene: TRBV5-1; D gene: TRBD1; J gene: TRBJ2-7; clone size: NA; CDR3 DNA: TGCGCCAGCAGCCGAAGACAGGGGGCGAACGAGCAGTACTTC; CDR3 protein: CASSRRQGANEQYF
V gene: TRBV9; D gene: TRBD1; J gene: TRBJ1-2; clone size: NA; CDR3 DNA: TGTGCCAGCAGCTCTAAGGACAGGGTTAACTATGGCTACACCTTC; CDR3 protein: CASSSKDRVNYGYTF
V gene: TRBV5-1; D gene: TRBD1; J gene: TRBJ1-2; clone size: NA; CDR3 DNA: TGCGCCAGCAGCTCCTCCCAGGGGGCTCAAGGCTACACCTTC; CDR3 protein: CASSSSQGAQGYTF